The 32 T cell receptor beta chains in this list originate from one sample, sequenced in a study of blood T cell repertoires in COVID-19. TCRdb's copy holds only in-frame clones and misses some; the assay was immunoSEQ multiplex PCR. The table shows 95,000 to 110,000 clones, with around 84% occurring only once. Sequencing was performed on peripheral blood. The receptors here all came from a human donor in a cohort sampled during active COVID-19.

The CDR3 here is CASTQSGANVLTF. CDR3 sequence (DNA): TGTGCCAGCACCCAATCTGGGGCCAACGTCCTGACTTTC. V gene TRBV27 combines with J gene TRBJ2-6, with D hard to call. V was cut by 7 bases and J by 1 base, with 5 bases left in between. The germline CDR1 and CDR2 sequences are MNHEY and SMNVEV (reference sequence). The CDR3 is made up of 13 amino acids.

CDR3 bases: TGTGCCAGCAGCGCCGGCGGGAAGGGCGGGGGGTACACTGAAGCTTTCTTT. Translated, it gives CASSAGGKGGGYTEAFF. The J gene is TRBJ1-1, the V gene TRBV7-8; D is perhaps TRBD1 (5 bases). There are 17 residues in the CDR3. V was trimmed by 5 bases and J by 3 bases, leaving 22 bases between them. CDR1 and CDR2 from the germline V gene are SGHVS and FQNEAQ.

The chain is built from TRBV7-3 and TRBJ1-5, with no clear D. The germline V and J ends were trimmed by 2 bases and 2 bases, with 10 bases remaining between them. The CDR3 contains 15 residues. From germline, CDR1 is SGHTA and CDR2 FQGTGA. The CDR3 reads CASSLDVRGNQPQHF. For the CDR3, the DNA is TGTGCCAGCAGCTTAGACGTGAGGGGCAATCAGCCCCAGCATTTT.

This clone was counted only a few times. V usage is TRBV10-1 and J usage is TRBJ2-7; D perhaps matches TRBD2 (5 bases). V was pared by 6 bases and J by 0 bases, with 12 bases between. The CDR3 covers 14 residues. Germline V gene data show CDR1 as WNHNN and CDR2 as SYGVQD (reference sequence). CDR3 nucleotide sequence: TGCGCCAGCAGGGACTCGTCCTTCTCCTACGAGCAGTACTTC. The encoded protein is CASRDSSFSYEQYF.

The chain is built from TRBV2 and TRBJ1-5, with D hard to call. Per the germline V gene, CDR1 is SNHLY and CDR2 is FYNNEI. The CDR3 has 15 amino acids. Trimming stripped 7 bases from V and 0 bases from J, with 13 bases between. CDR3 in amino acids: CASNLKQNSNQPQHF. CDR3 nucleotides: TGTGCCAGCAACCTCAAACAGAATAGCAATCAGCCCCAGCATTTT.

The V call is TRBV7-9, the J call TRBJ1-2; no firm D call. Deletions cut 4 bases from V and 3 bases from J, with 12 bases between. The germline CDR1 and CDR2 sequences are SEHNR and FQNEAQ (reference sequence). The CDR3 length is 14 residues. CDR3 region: CASSSLREDYGYTF. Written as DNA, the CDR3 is TGTGCCAGCAGCTCTCTCCGGGAGGACTATGGCTACACCTTC.

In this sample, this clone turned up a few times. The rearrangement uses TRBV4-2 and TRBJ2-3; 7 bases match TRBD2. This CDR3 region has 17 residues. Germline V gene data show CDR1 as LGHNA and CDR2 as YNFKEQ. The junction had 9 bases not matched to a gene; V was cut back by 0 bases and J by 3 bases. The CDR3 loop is CASSQDFGGGATDTQYF. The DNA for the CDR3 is TGTGCCAGCAGCCAAGATTTCGGCGGGGGAGCGACAGATACGCAGTATTTT.

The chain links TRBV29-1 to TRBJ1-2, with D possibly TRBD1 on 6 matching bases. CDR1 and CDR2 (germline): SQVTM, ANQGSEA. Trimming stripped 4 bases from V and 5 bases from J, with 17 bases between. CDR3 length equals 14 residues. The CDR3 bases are TGCAGCGTTGCAGGAGACAGGTCTAGGTATGGCTACACCTTC. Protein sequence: CSVAGDRSRYGYTF.

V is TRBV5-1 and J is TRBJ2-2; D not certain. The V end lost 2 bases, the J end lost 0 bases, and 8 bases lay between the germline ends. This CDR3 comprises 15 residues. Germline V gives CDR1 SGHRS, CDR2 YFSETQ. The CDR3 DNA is TGCGCCAGCAGCTTCTCCACTTCGAACACCGGGGAGCTGTTTTTT. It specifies CASSFSTSNTGELFF.

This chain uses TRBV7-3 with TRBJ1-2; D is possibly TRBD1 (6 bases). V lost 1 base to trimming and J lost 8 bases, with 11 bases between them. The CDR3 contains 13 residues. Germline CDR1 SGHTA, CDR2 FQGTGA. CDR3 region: CASSLRSGDGYTF. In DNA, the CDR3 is TGTGCCAGCAGCTTAAGGTCAGGGGACGGCTACACCTTC.

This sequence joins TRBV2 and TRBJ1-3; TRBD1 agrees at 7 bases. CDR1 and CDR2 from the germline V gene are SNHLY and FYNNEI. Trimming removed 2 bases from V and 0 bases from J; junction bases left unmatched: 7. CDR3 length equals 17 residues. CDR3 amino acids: CASSEHRQGYSGNTIYF. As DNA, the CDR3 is TGTGCCAGCAGTGAACATAGACAGGGCTACTCTGGAAACACCATATATTTT.

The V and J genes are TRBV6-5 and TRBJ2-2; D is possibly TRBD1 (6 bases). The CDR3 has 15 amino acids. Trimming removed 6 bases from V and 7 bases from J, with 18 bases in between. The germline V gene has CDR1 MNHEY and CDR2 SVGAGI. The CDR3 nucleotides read TGTGCCAGCAGACGGGACAATGACTATGACGGGGAGCTGTTTTTT. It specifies CASRRDNDYDGELFF.

CDR3 bases: TGTGCCAGCAGCCAAGACCGGACAGCCGGCACGTATGGCTACACCTTC. Translated: CASSQDRTAGTYGYTF. This chain connects TRBV4-2 to TRBJ1-2; possible D gene TRBD1, 6 bases. This CDR3 region has 16 residues. Per germline, CDR1 LGHNA and CDR2 YNFKEQ. Trimming took 0 bases from V and 5 from J, leaving 16 bases between them.

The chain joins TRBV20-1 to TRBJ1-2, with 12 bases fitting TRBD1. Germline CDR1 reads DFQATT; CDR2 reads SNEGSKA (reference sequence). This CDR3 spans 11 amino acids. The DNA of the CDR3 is TGCAGGGGACAGGGGGCGGGTGGCTACACCTTC. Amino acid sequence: CRGQGAGGYTF.

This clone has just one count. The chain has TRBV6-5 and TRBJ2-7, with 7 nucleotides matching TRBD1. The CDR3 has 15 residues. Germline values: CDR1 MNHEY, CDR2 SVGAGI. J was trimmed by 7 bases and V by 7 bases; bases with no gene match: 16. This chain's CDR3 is CASNPPGTAVGEQYF. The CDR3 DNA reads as TGTGCCAGCAATCCTCCCGGGACAGCCGTAGGAGAGCAGTACTTC.

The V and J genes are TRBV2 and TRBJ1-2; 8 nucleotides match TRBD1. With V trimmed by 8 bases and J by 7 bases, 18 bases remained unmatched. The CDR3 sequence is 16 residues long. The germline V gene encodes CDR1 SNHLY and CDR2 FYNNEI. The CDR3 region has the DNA TGTGCCAGCGACACGAGACAGGGGACCGTCTTCCTTGGCTACACCTTC. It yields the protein CASDTRQGTVFLGYTF.

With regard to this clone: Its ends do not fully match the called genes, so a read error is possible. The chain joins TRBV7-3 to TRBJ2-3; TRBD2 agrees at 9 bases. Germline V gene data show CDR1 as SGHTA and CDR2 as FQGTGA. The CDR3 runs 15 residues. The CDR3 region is CASSLVGTSKDTQYF. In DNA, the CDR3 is TGTGCCAGCAGCTTAGTAGGGACTAGCAAAGATACGCAGTATTTT.

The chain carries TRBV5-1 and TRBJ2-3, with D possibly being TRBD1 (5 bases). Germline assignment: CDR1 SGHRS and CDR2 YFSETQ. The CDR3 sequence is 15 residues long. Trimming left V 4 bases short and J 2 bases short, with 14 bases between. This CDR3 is CASSPEGAATDTQYF. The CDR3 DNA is TGCGCCAGCAGCCCCGAAGGGGCGGCCACAGATACGCAGTATTTT.

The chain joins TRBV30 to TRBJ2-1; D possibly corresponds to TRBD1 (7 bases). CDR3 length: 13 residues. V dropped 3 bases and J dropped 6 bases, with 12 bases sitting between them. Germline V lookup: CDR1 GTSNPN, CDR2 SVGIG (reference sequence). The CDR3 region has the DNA TGTGCCTGGAGCCCAGGGGGGCGCAATGAGCAGTTCTTC. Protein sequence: CAWSPGGRNEQFF.

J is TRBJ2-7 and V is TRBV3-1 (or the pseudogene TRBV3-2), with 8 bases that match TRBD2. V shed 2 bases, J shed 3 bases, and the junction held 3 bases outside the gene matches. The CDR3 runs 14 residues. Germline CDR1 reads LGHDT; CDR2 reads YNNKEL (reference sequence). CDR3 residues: CASSQQRESYEQYF. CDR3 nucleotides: TGTGCCAGCAGCCAACAGCGGGAGAGCTACGAGCAGTACTTC.

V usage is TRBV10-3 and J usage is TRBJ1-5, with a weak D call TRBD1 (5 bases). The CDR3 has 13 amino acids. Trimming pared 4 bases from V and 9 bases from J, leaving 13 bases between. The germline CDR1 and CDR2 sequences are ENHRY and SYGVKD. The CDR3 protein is CAISADNLGPQHF. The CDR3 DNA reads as TGTGCCATCAGTGCGGACAACCTTGGGCCCCAGCATTTT.

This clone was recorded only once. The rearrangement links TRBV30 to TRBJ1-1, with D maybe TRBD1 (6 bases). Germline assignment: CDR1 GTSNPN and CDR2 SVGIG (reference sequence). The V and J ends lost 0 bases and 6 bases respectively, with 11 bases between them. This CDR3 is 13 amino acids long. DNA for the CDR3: TGTGCCTGGAGTGTATTGGGGGGGCCTGAAGCTTTCTTT. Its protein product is CAWSVLGGPEAFF.

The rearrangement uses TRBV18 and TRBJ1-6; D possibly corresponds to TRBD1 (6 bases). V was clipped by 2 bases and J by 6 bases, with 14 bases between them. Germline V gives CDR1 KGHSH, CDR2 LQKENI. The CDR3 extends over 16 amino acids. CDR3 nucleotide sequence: TGTGCCAGCTCACCAAGGATGGGGACAACTAATTCACCCCTCCACTTT. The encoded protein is CASSPRMGTTNSPLHF.

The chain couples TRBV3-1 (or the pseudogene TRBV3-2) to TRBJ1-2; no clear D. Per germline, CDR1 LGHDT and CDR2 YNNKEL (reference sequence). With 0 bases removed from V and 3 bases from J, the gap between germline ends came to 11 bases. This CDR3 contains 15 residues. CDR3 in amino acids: CASSQESGRDYGYTF. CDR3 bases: TGTGCCAGCAGCCAAGAAAGTGGGAGGGACTATGGCTACACCTTC.

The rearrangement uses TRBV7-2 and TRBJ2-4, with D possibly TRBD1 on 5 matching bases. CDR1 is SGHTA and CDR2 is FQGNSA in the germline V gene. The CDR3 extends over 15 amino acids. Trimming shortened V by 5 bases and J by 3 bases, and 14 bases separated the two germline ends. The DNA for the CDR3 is TGTGCCAGCAGCCCTCAGACAGCCGGCAAAAACATTCAGTACTTC. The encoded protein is CASSPQTAGKNIQYF.

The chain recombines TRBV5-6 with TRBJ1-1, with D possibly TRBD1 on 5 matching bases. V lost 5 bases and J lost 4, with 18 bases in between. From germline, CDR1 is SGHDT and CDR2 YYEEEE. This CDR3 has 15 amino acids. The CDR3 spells CASSWGEGSGTEAFF. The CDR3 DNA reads TGTGCCAGCAGTTGGGGGGAGGGGTCGGGCACTGAAGCTTTCTTT.

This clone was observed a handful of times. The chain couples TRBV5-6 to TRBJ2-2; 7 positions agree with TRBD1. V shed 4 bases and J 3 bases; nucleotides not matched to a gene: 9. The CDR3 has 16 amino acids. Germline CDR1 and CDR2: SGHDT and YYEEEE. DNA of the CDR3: TGTGCCAGCAGCCGGGGCGCGACAGGGTACACCGGGGAGCTGTTTTTT. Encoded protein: CASSRGATGYTGELFF. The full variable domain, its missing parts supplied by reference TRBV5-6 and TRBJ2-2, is DAGVTQSPTHLIKTRGQQVTLRCSPKSGHDTVSWYQQALGQGPQFIFQYYEEEERQRGNFPDRFSGHQFPNYSSELNVNALLLGDSALYLCASSRGATGYTGELFFGEGSRLTVL.

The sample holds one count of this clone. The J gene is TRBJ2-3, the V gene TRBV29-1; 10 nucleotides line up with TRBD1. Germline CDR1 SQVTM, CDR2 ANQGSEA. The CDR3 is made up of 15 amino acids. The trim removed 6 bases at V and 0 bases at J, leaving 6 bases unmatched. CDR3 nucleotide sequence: TGCAGCGTCTTAGACAGGGGGCGCAGCACAGATACGCAGTATTTT. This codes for CSVLDRGRSTDTQYF.

The CDR3 region is CASSPSYTDTQYF. CDR3 in DNA: TGTGCCAGCAGTCCCTCCTACACAGATACGCAGTATTTT. The V call is TRBV27, the J call TRBJ2-3; D not certain. Germline V gene sequence: CDR1 MNHEY, CDR2 SMNVEV (reference sequence). The CDR3 has 13 residues. V lost 5 bases and J 2 bases, leaving 8 bases between the germline ends.

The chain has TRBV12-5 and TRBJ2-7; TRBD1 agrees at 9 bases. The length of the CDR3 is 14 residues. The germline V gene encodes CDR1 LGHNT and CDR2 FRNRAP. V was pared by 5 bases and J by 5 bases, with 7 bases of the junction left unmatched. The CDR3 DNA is TGTGCTAGTGGTCAAGGACAGGGGCCTAACGAGCAGTACTTC. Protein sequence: CASGQGQGPNEQYF.

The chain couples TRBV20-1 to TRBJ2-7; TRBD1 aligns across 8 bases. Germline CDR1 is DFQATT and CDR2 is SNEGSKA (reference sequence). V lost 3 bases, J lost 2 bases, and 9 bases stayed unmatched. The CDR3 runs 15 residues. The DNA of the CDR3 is TGCAGTGCTAGTCCCCCGACAGGGGACCCCTACGAGCAGTACTTC. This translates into CSASPPTGDPYEQYF.

CDR3 bases: TGTGCCAGTAGTATAGACGGGGGTGATACGCAGTATTTT. The encoded protein is CASSIDGGDTQYF. This chain links TRBV19 with TRBJ2-3, with a tentative D call TRBD2 (6 bases). V shed 0 bases and J shed 6 bases, with 7 bases lying between them. The CDR3 length is 13 residues. Germline assignment: CDR1 LNHDA and CDR2 SQIVND (reference sequence).